The source of this TCR beta chain is a study of blood T cell repertoires in COVID-19. V lost 0 bases to trimming and J lost 5 bases; unmatched junction nucleotides: 3. The germline V gene encodes CDR1 LGHNA and CDR2 YSLEER. The CDR3 is 16 amino acids. In the original processing: Estimation of nucleated cell counts was performed using reference gene primer amplification. Profiling relied on immunoSEQ multiplex PCR, and the TCRdb table lists in-frame clones only, not all of them. That table furnishes V, J and clone size, whereas the DNA furnished D and trimming. The sample has over 110,000 clones, about 80% seen once.

This clonotype was sampled from a man aged 70 or older who had recovered from COVID-19. The J gene is TRBJ2-1, the V gene TRBV4-3; 11 positions match TRBD2. The sequenced sample was peripheral blood. CDR3 sequence (DNA): TGCGCCAGCAGCCAAGATCGACTAGCGGGAAACAATGAGCAGTTCTTC. Translation: CASSQDRLAGNNEQFF.